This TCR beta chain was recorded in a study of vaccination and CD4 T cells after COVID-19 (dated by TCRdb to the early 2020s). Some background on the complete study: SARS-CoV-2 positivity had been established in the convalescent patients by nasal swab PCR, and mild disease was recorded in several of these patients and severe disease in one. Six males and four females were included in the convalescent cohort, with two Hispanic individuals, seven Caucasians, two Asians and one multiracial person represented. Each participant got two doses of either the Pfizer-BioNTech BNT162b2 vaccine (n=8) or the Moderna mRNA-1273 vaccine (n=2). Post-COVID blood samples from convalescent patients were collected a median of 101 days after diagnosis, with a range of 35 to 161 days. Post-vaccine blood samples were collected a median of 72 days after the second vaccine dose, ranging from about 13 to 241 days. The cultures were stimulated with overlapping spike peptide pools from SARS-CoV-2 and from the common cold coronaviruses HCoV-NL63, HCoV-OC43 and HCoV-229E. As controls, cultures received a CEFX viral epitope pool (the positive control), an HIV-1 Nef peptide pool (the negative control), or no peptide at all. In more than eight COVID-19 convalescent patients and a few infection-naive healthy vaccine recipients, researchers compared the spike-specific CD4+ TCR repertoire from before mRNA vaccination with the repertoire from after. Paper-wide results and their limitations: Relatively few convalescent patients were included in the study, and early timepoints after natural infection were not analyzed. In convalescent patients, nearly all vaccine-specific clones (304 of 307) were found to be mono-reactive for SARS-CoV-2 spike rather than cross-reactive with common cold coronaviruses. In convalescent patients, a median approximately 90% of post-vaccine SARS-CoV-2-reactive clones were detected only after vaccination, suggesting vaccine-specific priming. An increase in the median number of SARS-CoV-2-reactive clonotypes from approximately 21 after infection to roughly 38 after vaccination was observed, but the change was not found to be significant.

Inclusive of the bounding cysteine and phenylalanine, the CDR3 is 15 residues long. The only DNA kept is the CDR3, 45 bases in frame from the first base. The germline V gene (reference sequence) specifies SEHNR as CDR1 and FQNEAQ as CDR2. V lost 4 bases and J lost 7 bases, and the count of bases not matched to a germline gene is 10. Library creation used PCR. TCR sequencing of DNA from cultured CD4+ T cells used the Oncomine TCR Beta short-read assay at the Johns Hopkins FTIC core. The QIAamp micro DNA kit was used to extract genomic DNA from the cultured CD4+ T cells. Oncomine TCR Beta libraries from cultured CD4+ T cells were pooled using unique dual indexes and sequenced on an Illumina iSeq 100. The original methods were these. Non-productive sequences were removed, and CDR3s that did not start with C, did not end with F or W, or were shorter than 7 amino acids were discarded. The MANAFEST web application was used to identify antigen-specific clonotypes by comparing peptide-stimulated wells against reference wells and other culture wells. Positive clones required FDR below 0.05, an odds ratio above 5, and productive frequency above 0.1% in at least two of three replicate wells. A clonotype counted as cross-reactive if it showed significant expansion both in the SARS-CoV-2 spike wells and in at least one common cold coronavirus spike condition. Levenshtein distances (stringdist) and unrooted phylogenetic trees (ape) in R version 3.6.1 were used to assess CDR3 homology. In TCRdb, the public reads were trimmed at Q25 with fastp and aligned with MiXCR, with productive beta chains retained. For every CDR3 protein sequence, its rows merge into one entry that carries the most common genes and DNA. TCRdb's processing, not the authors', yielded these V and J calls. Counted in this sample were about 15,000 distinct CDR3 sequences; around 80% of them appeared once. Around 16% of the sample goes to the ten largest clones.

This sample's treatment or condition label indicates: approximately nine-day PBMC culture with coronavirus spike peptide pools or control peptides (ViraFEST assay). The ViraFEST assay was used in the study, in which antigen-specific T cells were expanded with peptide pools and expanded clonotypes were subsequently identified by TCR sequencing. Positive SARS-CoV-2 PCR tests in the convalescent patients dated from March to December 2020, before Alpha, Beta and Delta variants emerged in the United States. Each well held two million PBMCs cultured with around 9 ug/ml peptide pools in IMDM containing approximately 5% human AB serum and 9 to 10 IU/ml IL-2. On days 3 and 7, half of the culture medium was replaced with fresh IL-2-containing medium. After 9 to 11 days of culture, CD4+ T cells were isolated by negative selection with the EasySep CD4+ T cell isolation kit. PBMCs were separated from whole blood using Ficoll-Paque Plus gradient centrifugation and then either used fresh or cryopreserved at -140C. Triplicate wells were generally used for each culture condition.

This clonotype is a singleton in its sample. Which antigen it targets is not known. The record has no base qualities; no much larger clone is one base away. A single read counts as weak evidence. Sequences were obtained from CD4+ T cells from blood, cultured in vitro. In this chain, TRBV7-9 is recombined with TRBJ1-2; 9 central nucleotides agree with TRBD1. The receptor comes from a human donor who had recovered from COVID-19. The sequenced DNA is TGTGCCAGCAGCTCCCTCACAGGGGGCATCTCTGGCTACACCTTC. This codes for CASSSLTGGISGYTF.